Listed below are T cell receptor beta chains from one sample, sequenced in a study of naive and memory T cell subsets. TCRdb re-called the UMI-ligation and nested PCR reads through MiXCR, storing one row per CDR3 protein. The sample carries over 25,000 distinct CDR3 sequences, 9.5% to 12% recorded once. The sample comprised effector memory CD4+ T cells from blood. The receptors stem from a human donor in good health. Each CDR3 is given with its conserved first and last residue. A D gene is named only where the DNA matches it firmly. Clone size is given for some rows only: seen once, a few or many times, or a class if the clone is expanded.

NA | TRBJ1-5 | NA | TRBV7-2 | TGTGCCAGCAGCTTCGGTCCAAATCAGCCCCAGCATTTT | CASSFGPNQPQHF
many | TRBJ2-4 | TRBD1 | TRBV20-1 | TGCAGTGCGAAACAGGGGGCGATCGAAAACATTCAGTACTTC | CSAKQGAIENIQYF
few | TRBJ2-1 | NA | TRBV6-2/TRBV6-3 | TGTGCCAGCAGTTGGGGGGGCTTGAAGCTGTTCTTC | CASSWGGLKLFF
NA | TRBJ2-3 | NA | TRBV2 | TGTGCCAGCAAGAAGGCATCCACAGATACGCAGTATTTT | CASKKASTDTQYF
many | TRBJ2-7 | TRBD1 | TRBV20-1 | TGCAGTGGGGAGGGACAGGGGTACGAGCAGTACTTC | CSGEGQGYEQYF
NA | TRBJ2-6 | NA | TRBV4-1 | TGCGCCAGCAGCCAAGATATCAGCTCTGGGGCCAACGTCCTGACTTTC | CASSQDISSGANVLTF
many | TRBJ1-5 | NA | TRBV6-5 | TGTGCCAGCAGTTACCGTGGGGATAGCAATCAGCCCCAGCATTTT | CASSYRGDSNQPQHF
NA | TRBJ1-5 | TRBD1 | TRBV7-2 | TGTGCCAGCAGCGCACAACAGGGGCAGCCCCAGCATTTT | CASSAQQGQPQHF
NA | TRBJ1-5 | NA | TRBV7-2 | TGTGCCAGCAGCTTAGTGGCGGCGGGCATCAATCAGCCCCAGCATTTT | CASSLVAAGINQPQHF
NA | TRBJ1-2 | NA | TRBV24-1 | TGTGCCACCAGTGATGAGACTAACTATGGCTACACCTTC | CATSDETNYGYTF
many | TRBJ1-2 | NA | TRBV7-2 | TGTGCCAGCGGACTCAGGGAAAACTATGGCTACACCTTC | CASGLRENYGYTF
NA | TRBJ1-1 | NA | TRBV7-2 | TGTGCCAGCAGCTTAAGATTGCAAAACACTGAAGCTTTCTTT | CASSLRLQNTEAFF
few | TRBJ1-5 | NA | TRBV20-1 | TGCAGTGCTAGAGATCGTACCAGGGCCAATCAGCCCCAGCATTTT | CSARDRTRANQPQHF
NA | TRBJ2-3 | TRBD2 | TRBV10-3 | TGTGCCATCAGTGATTTGGCGGGAGACACAGATACGCAGTATTTT | CAISDLAGDTDTQYF
NA | TRBJ2-1 | NA | TRBV7-3 | TGTGCCAGCAGCCCCGGTAGCGGATACAATGAGCAGTTCTTC | CASSPGSGYNEQFF
few | TRBJ2-7 | TRBD2 | TRBV27 | TGTGCCAGCGGGGCCGGGCTAGCGGGTCGCTCCTACGAGCAGTACTTC | CASGAGLAGRSYEQYF
few | TRBJ2-1 | TRBD2 | TRBV7-2 | TGTGCCAGCAGCCTAAACTTTATGACTAGCGGGGGGGCCGGGGAGCAGTTCTTC | CASSLNFMTSGGAGEQFF
many | TRBJ2-1 | TRBD2 | TRBV19 | TGTGCCAGTAGTCCCAAGCGGGGCGGGGGCAATGAGCAGTTCTTC | CASSPKRGGGNEQFF
few | TRBJ1-1 | NA | TRBV6-5 | TGTGCCAGCAGTTACGGCCGAGGGGGGGTAGGGACTGAAGCTTTCTTT | CASSYGRGGVGTEAFF
many | TRBJ2-3 | TRBD2 | TRBV19 | TGTGCCACTGGACTAGCGGGGGCAGATACGCAGTATTTT | CATGLAGADTQYF
few | TRBJ1-1 | NA | TRBV18 | TGTGCCAGCTCACCACAAAGTCCGGGCATGAACACTGAAGCTTTCTTT | CASSPQSPGMNTEAFF
many | TRBJ2-7 | TRBD1 | TRBV20-1 | TGCAGTGCTAGAGATTCGGGGACAGGGACCTACGAGCAGTACTTC | CSARDSGTGTYEQYF
NA | TRBJ1-5 | NA | TRBV3-1 | TGTGCCAGCAGCCAAACAGGGAATCAGCCCCAGCATTTT | CASSQTGNQPQHF
NA | TRBJ2-1 | TRBD2 | TRBV6-1 | TGTGCCAGCAGCGGGACTAGCGTGAATGAGCAGTTCTTC | CASSGTSVNEQFF
many | TRBJ2-6 | NA | TRBV6-2/TRBV6-3 | TGTGCCAGCAACCCCTCCTTAAGTACGGACTCTGGGGCCAACGTCCTGACTTTC | CASNPSLSTDSGANVLTF
few | TRBJ1-2 | TRBD1 | TRBV27 | TGTGCCAGCAGTCTTAAACAGGGGTCCAACTATGGCTACACCTTC | CASSLKQGSNYGYTF
few | TRBJ2-1 | NA | TRBV12-3/TRBV12-4 | TGTGCCAGCAGTTACGGGGCATCGGCCGGTAAAATTCGTCGGCCAAATGAGCAGTTCTTC | CASSYGASAGKIRRPNEQFF
NA | TRBJ1-2 | NA | TRBV28 | TGTGCCGCCGAAAGGGGGGGGGCTAACTATGGCTACACCTTC | CAAERGGANYGYTF
few | TRBJ1-4 | NA | TRBV12-3/TRBV12-4 | TGTGCCAGCAGTTTCAGGGAAGTTGCTAATGAAAAACTGTTTTTT | CASSFREVANEKLFF
few | TRBJ2-2 | TRBD2 | TRBV20-1 | TGCAGTGCTAGAGTCAGCGGGGGGGGGACCGGGGAGCTGTTTTTT | CSARVSGGGTGELFF
NA | TRBJ2-3 | TRBD1 | TRBV20-1 | TGCAGTGCTCCTAAGACAGGGTTCGATACGCAGTATTTT | CSAPKTGFDTQYF
NA | TRBJ1-5 | NA | TRBV28 | TGTGCCAGCAGTTTGGACAGTAATCAGCCCCAGCATTTT | CASSLDSNQPQHF